The T cell receptor beta chain described here comes from a study of T cells in Graves' hyperthyroidism and ophthalmopathy. In the study overall: Before treatment of any kind, peripheral blood was taken at initial diagnosis.

The sample holds many counts of this clonotype. The target antigen is unknown. The investigators amplified TCR beta CDR3 regions from RNA transcripts. The TCR CDR3 first-round RT-PCR relied on the HTBI primer set. MiXCR was run by TCRdb on the multiplex PCR reads, yielding one entry per CDR3 protein. The repertoire includes under 350,000 distinct CDR3 sequences, around 20% of them detected once, and around 45% sits in the top ten. Per germline, CDR1 MNHNS and CDR2 SASEGT. CDR3 length equals 17 residues. V gave up 4 bases and J gave up 4 bases, with 22 bases separating them. Patients aged 18 to 65 had newly diagnosed hyperthyroidism of under 2 months' duration. Regarding the study as a whole: In the blood, most expanded thyroid clonotypes above 0.001 appeared as well. A model built on 13 V-J features separated ophthalmopathy from stable hyperthyroidism.

The material sequenced was blood. The J gene is TRBJ1-2, the V gene TRBV6-1, with D possibly TRBD1 on 6 matching bases. The origin of this receptor is a woman aged 45-65 years with Graves' hyperthyroidism. In DNA, the CDR3 is TGTGCCAGCAGTGGAACGGGCCGGGACAAAGGATTCTATGGCTACACCTTC. It translates to CASSGTGRDKGFYGYTF.